Listed below are T cell receptor beta chains from one sample, sequenced in a study of T cells of healthy individuals. TCRdb fed the 5' RACE reads into MiXCR, producing one record per CDR3 protein. The data contain about 53,000 distinct CDR3 sequences, roughly 14% of them seen just once; the ten biggest clones take up 15% to 20%. These receptors all come from a human donor in good health. Each CDR3 is given with its conserved first and last residue. Fields, in order: J gene, V gene, CDR3 protein.

j_gene: TRBJ2-2; v_gene: TRBV3-1; CDR3aa: CASSQEGWPGELFF
j_gene: TRBJ2-3; v_gene: TRBV7-2; CDR3aa: CASSFPGGLSTDTQYF
j_gene: TRBJ2-5; v_gene: TRBV24-1; CDR3aa: CATSVGSDTQETQYF
j_gene: TRBJ1-5; v_gene: TRBV2; CDR3aa: CASSTKPGQGNSNQPQHF
j_gene: TRBJ2-1; v_gene: TRBV12-3/TRBV12-4; CDR3aa: CASRYGFYNEQFF
j_gene: TRBJ1-3; v_gene: TRBV7-9; CDR3aa: CASSQTGTAGDIYF
j_gene: TRBJ2-5; v_gene: TRBV11-2; CDR3aa: CASSLGLAGQETQYF
j_gene: TRBJ2-5; v_gene: TRBV6-5; CDR3aa: CASSYSIWDSKETQYF
j_gene: TRBJ2-3; v_gene: TRBV29-1; CDR3aa: CSVGPDTQYF
j_gene: TRBJ1-6; v_gene: TRBV28; CDR3aa: CASSLSRSFSNSPLHF
j_gene: TRBJ2-3; v_gene: TRBV20-1; CDR3aa: CSAAGQGTDTQYF
j_gene: TRBJ2-2; v_gene: TRBV18; CDR3aa: CASSPDGNTGELFF
j_gene: TRBJ1-4; v_gene: TRBV7-2; CDR3aa: CASSSVSGGREKLFF
j_gene: TRBJ1-6; v_gene: TRBV29-1; CDR3aa: CSVELQGMGLHF
j_gene: TRBJ2-7; v_gene: TRBV5-1; CDR3aa: CASSLQGHEQYF
j_gene: TRBJ1-2; v_gene: TRBV7-2; CDR3aa: CASSPSTGGSPRYGYTF
j_gene: TRBJ1-4; v_gene: TRBV27; CDR3aa: CASSPRLMGTNEKLFF
j_gene: TRBJ2-3; v_gene: TRBV10-3; CDR3aa: CAIRNGGATDTQYF
j_gene: TRBJ2-7; v_gene: TRBV11-2; CDR3aa: CASNRDRGVDEQYF
j_gene: TRBJ1-3; v_gene: TRBV5-1; CDR3aa: CASSNGDGQPNTIYF
j_gene: TRBJ2-5; v_gene: TRBV19; CDR3aa: CASSWLAGAEETQYF
j_gene: TRBJ2-1; v_gene: TRBV12-5; CDR3aa: CASGLTSGRNEQFF
j_gene: TRBJ2-5; v_gene: TRBV7-2; CDR3aa: CASSWGPQETQYF
j_gene: TRBJ1-5; v_gene: TRBV11-2; CDR3aa: CASSWDRDQPQHF
j_gene: TRBJ2-7; v_gene: TRBV5-1; CDR3aa: CASSLAMYYEQYF
j_gene: TRBJ2-3; v_gene: TRBV10-3; CDR3aa: CAISDSVAGDPDTQYF
j_gene: TRBJ2-3; v_gene: TRBV7-6; CDR3aa: CASRLGPGQGRTDTQYF
j_gene: TRBJ2-2; v_gene: TRBV29-1; CDR3aa: CSVGGTSGRKGELFF
j_gene: TRBJ2-1; v_gene: TRBV18; CDR3aa: CASSQGGLAGSNEQFF
j_gene: TRBJ2-4; v_gene: TRBV2; CDR3aa: CASMVGNIQYF
j_gene: TRBJ2-3; v_gene: TRBV7-2; CDR3aa: CASSFSFGSGGADTQYF
j_gene: TRBJ2-6; v_gene: TRBV6-5; CDR3aa: CASSYQMYSGANVLTF
j_gene: TRBJ2-5; v_gene: TRBV19; CDR3aa: CASSPPGTAEETQYF
j_gene: TRBJ1-5; v_gene: TRBV12-5; CDR3aa: CASSLVPDGQITNPSNQPQHF
j_gene: TRBJ2-2; v_gene: TRBV15; CDR3aa: CATSRDVPGELFF
j_gene: TRBJ2-3; v_gene: TRBV23-1; CDR3aa: CASKSSGGTTKTTDTQYF
j_gene: TRBJ2-5; v_gene: TRBV20-1; CDR3aa: CSARDGTRETQYF
j_gene: TRBJ1-1; v_gene: TRBV20-1; CDR3aa: CSARGQGGMNTEAFF
j_gene: TRBJ2-1; v_gene: TRBV4-1; CDR3aa: CASSRRGGEQFF
j_gene: TRBJ2-1; v_gene: TRBV4-3; CDR3aa: CASSQRGTSGIGGGSYNEQFF
j_gene: TRBJ2-3; v_gene: TRBV4-2; CDR3aa: CASSQDPAALSTDTQYF
j_gene: TRBJ1-1; v_gene: TRBV30; CDR3aa: CAWSYGTHTNTEAFF
j_gene: TRBJ2-3; v_gene: TRBV4-3; CDR3aa: CASSHTLAGASTDTQYF
j_gene: TRBJ2-3; v_gene: TRBV20-1; CDR3aa: CSATGTGVSRTDTQYF
j_gene: TRBJ2-7; v_gene: TRBV18; CDR3aa: CASSPGTGAPEQYF
j_gene: TRBJ2-7; v_gene: TRBV20-1; CDR3aa: CSARDHGRDEQYF
j_gene: TRBJ2-2; v_gene: TRBV23-1; CDR3aa: CASSRQGRRTGELFF
j_gene: TRBJ1-6; v_gene: TRBV4-3; CDR3aa: CGAGELNSPLHF